This entry lists 3 T cell receptor beta chains sequenced from one sample in a study of T cell repertoires in cytomegalovirus infection. TCRdb analysed the reads with MiXCR anew, one entry per CDR3 protein. This sample carries around 39,000 distinct CDR3 sequences, roughly half of them seen once, and the ten largest clones take around 90%. Their target antigens are unknown. The sample in question was CD8+ T cells from cultured PBMCs, obtained from culture after CMV antigen stimulation. These receptor sequences come from a human donor in good health (CMV status not recorded). Some clones in this sample may be carry-over from other donors' samples.

CDR3 coding DNA: TGTGCCAGCAGTGGCAGGGATACGAACACTGAAGCTTTCTTT. Residues: CASSGRDTNTEAFF. The chain uses TRBV28 and TRBJ1-1; D is perhaps TRBD1 (5 bases). This CDR3 has 14 amino acids. V lost 5 bases, J lost 1 base, and 11 bases lay in between. Germline CDR1 and CDR2: MDHEN and SYDVKM.

This clonotype has at least ten counts. J is TRBJ2-7 and V is TRBV24-1, with a tentative D call TRBD2 (5 bases). The V gene's germline CDR1 is KGHDR and CDR2 SFDVKD. This CDR3 has 15 residues. V gave up 7 bases and J gave up 0 bases, with 15 bases separating them. The CDR3: CATSPPPGYSYEQYF. CDR3 DNA sequence: TGTGCCACCAGCCCGCCCCCGGGGTACTCCTACGAGCAGTACTTC.

This clonotype was detected only a few times. The chain is built from TRBV10-2 and TRBJ1-1; D possibly corresponds to TRBD1 (6 bases). With 6 bases removed from V and 0 bases from J, the gap between germline ends came to 11 bases. Germline assignment: CDR1 WSHSY and CDR2 SAAADI. This CDR3 spans 14 amino acids. The CDR3 region has the DNA TGCGCCAGCAGGGCGGGACAATTGAACACTGAAGCTTTCTTT. Amino acids: CASRAGQLNTEAFF.